These 9 T cell receptor beta chains were all obtained from the same sample, sequenced in a study of regulatory T cells in long-lasting Graves disease. As to time point: persistent/refractory GD, antithyroid drugs over 5 years with positive TRAb. TCR sequences were obtained from RNA taken from PBMCs. CDR3 regions were amplified by Arm-PCR using iRepertoire HTBI primers to build TCR beta libraries. TCRdb recomputed calls from the multiplex PCR reads with MiXCR, one row per CDR3 protein. Of more than 350,000 distinct CDR3 sequences detected, roughly 21% appear once; the ten largest clones hold approximately 15%. Sequenced here: peripheral blood mononuclear cells (PBMCs), sampled when the disease was refractory, from a patient treated with antithyroid drugs. All receptors derive from a female donor with Graves disease.

This clonotype showed up many times. V is TRBV28 and J is TRBJ1-2; TRBD1 is a possible D gene (6 bases). V was pared by 6 bases and J by 8 bases, with 28 bases between. The CDR3 sequence is 17 residues long. Germline values: CDR1 MDHEN, CDR2 SYDVKM. CDR3 residues: CASREEGTGKGLRGYTF. The CDR3 DNA reads as TGTGCCAGCAGGGAAGAAGGAACAGGGAAAGGGCTGAGGGGCTACACCTTC.

This clonotype has just a few counts. The V call is TRBV7-3, the J call TRBJ1-1; a weak D match, TRBD1 (6 bases). The length of the CDR3 is 14 residues. In germline, CDR1 is SGHTA, CDR2 FQGTGA. The germline V and J ends were trimmed by 4 bases and 1 base, with 10 bases remaining between them. CDR3 sequence (DNA): TGTGCCAGCAGCTCGGACAGCACGAACACTGAAGCTTTCTTT. It specifies CASSSDSTNTEAFF.

The J gene is TRBJ2-7, the V gene TRBV28; perhaps TRBD1 as D (6 bases). The CDR3 length is 18 residues. Germline V lookup: CDR1 MDHEN, CDR2 SYDVKM. Between the trimmed V and J ends, which lost 7 bases and 5 bases, there was a span of 30 bases. CDR3 nucleotides: TGTGCCAGCAATAGTGTGGGTGTCGAAGTCCCAGGGGATAACGAGCAGTACTTC. This codes for CASNSVGVEVPGDNEQYF.

The CDR3, as DNA: TGTGCCAGCAGCTTGGATCATAGCGGAGATACGCAGTATTTT. Its translation is CASSLDHSGDTQYF. J is TRBJ2-3 and V is TRBV5-6, with a possible D match to TRBD2 (6 bases). V dropped 0 bases and J dropped 5 bases, with 10 bases sitting between them. Germline V gene data show CDR1 as SGHDT and CDR2 as YYEEEE. The CDR3 consists of 14 residues.

In DNA form, the CDR3 reads TGCAGTGCTGGTGGGACAGGGGGTTATGGCTACACCTTC. Translation gives CSAGGTGGYGYTF. The chain is built from TRBV20-1 and TRBJ1-2; 11 positions match TRBD1. With V trimmed by 5 bases and J by 5 bases, 4 bases remained unmatched. This CDR3 contains 13 residues. Per germline, CDR1 DFQATT and CDR2 SNEGSKA (reference sequence).

This clonotype was detected ten times or more. Written as DNA, the CDR3 is TGCAGTGCTACTAGCGGGGGGGGGTACGAGCAGTACTTC. The encoded protein is CSATSGGGYEQYF. The chain recombines TRBV20-1 with TRBJ2-7, with 12 bases fitting TRBD2. This CDR3 is built from 13 residues. Germline CDR1 reads DFQATT; CDR2 reads SNEGSKA (reference sequence). With V trimmed by 4 bases and J by 4 bases, 2 bases remained unmatched.

Ten or more counts support this clonotype. The V gene is TRBV10-1, the J gene TRBJ2-7; D not resolved. CDR1 is WNHNN and CDR2 is SYGVQD in the germline V gene (reference sequence). The CDR3 runs 13 residues. Trimming took 3 bases from V and 5 from J, leaving 11 bases between them. CDR3 nucleotides: TGCGCCAGCAGTGAACTGACTCCCGACGAGCAGTACTTC. Its protein product is CASSELTPDEQYF.

This clonotype was counted ten times or more. This chain links TRBV4-1 with TRBJ2-5; D ambiguous. This CDR3 contains 12 residues. V dropped 3 bases and J dropped 5 bases, with 7 bases sitting between them. Looked up from germline, CDR1 is MGHRA and CDR2 is YSYEKL. The CDR3 here is CASSQSWETQYF. As DNA, the CDR3 is TGCGCCAGCAGCCAGTCCTGGGAGACCCAGTACTTC.

Details on this clonotype: A read error is possible here, since a much larger clone lies one base away. The chain recombines TRBV19 with TRBJ1-1; D not resolved. The germline CDR1 and CDR2 sequences are LNHDA and SQIVND (reference sequence). The V gene lost 3 bases and the J gene lost 3 bases, with 11 bases spanning the gap. The CDR3 sequence is 14 residues long. The CDR3 DNA sequence: TGTGCCAGTAGTATGGCGGCCTCGTACACTGAAGCTTTCTTT. It specifies CASSMAASYTEAFF.